These T cell receptor beta chains were read from a single sample in a study of blood T cell repertoires in COVID-19. Clones were read by immunoSEQ multiplex PCR, and TCRdb kept only the in-frame ones, dropping some. The sample includes fewer than 350,000 clones, roughly 89% of them seen just once. The sequenced sample was PBMCs or T cells enriched from blood (not recorded which). These receptors originate from a woman aged 18 to 35 with acute COVID-19. The CDR3 runs from the conserved cysteine through the conserved F or W. D genes are given only for firm matches. The size of a clone is reported for some rows only, either as once, few or many, or as a class for expanded clones.

cdr3_nt: TGTGCCAGCAGCGTAGGGGTCGGGAGTAGAGTCCGGGGGCAAGAGACCCAGTACTTC
cdr3_aa: CASSVGVGSRVRGQETQYF
d_call: NA
v_call: TRBV9
j_call: TRBJ2-5
clone_size: NA

cdr3_nt: TGCGCCAGCAGCCAAACTATGGGACTAGCGGGAGTGAATGAGCAGTTCTTC
cdr3_aa: CASSQTMGLAGVNEQFF
d_call: TRBD2
v_call: TRBV4-3
j_call: TRBJ2-1
clone_size: NA

cdr3_nt: TGTGCCAGCAGCAACTTGAGGCTAGCGGTAACGCGCTCCCACGAGCAGTACTTC
cdr3_aa: CASSNLRLAVTRSHEQYF
d_call: TRBD2
v_call: TRBV6-2/TRBV6-3
j_call: TRBJ2-7
clone_size: NA

cdr3_nt: TGTGCCAGCTCAGGGTCGGCGGGAGGGCGGATAGCCAAAAACATTCAGTACTTC
cdr3_aa: CASSGSAGGRIAKNIQYF
d_call: TRBD2
v_call: TRBV25-1
j_call: TRBJ2-4
clone_size: NA

cdr3_nt: TGTGCCAGCAACCCGACAGGGAGCACAGATACGCAGTATTTT
cdr3_aa: CASNPTGSTDTQYF
d_call: TRBD1
v_call: TRBV9
j_call: TRBJ2-3
clone_size: once

cdr3_nt: TGTGCCAGCAGCCAAGAAGTATGGCCGGGACTAGCCGTCGAGCAGTACTTC
cdr3_aa: CASSQEVWPGLAVEQYF
d_call: TRBD2
v_call: TRBV3-1/TRBV3-2
j_call: TRBJ2-7
clone_size: NA

cdr3_nt: TGTTTCCGGCAGGGGGGCTCTGGGGCCAACGTCCTGACTTTC
cdr3_aa: CFRQGGSGANVLTF
d_call: NA
v_call: TRBV6-4
j_call: TRBJ2-6
clone_size: few

cdr3_nt: TGTGCCAGCAGCTTGAATTCGGCTAACTATGGCTACACCTTC
cdr3_aa: CASSLNSANYGYTF
d_call: NA
v_call: TRBV5-5
j_call: TRBJ1-2
clone_size: once

cdr3_nt: TGTGCCAGCAGCCCCCCGGGACTAGCGGGAGGGGGCCCCTACGAGCAGTACTTC
cdr3_aa: CASSPPGLAGGGPYEQYF
d_call: TRBD2
v_call: TRBV7-2
j_call: TRBJ2-7
clone_size: NA

cdr3_nt: TGTGCCAGCAGTGAATCCACAGCCCAAGAGACCCAGTACTTC
cdr3_aa: CASSESTAQETQYF
d_call: NA
v_call: TRBV25-1
j_call: TRBJ2-5
clone_size: NA

cdr3_nt: TGTGCTAGTGGTTTGGACCGCCCCACCCTAGCGGGAGCGTCCTACGAGCAGTACTTC
cdr3_aa: CASGLDRPTLAGASYEQYF
d_call: TRBD2
v_call: TRBV12-5
j_call: TRBJ2-7
clone_size: NA

cdr3_nt: TGTGCCACCAACTTTGAGGCCGGGAGGACCCAAGAGACCCAGTACTTC
cdr3_aa: CATNFEAGRTQETQYF
d_call: TRBD2
v_call: TRBV28
j_call: TRBJ2-5
clone_size: NA

cdr3_nt: TGCAGCGTTGAAAGGCAGGGGGCGCGGTATGGCTACACCTTC
cdr3_aa: CSVERQGARYGYTF
d_call: TRBD1
v_call: TRBV29-1
j_call: TRBJ1-2
clone_size: NA

cdr3_nt: TGTGCCAGCAGCTCTATGGGACTCTACAATGAGCAGTTCTTC
cdr3_aa: CASSSMGLYNEQFF
d_call: NA
v_call: TRBV4-2
j_call: TRBJ2-1
clone_size: NA

cdr3_nt: TGTGCCAGCAGCCAAAATAGCAATCAGCCCCAGCATTTT
cdr3_aa: CASSQNSNQPQHF
d_call: NA
v_call: TRBV7-9
j_call: TRBJ1-5
clone_size: NA

cdr3_nt: TGCAGCGTTGAATTCGTAAATAGGAGACAGGGGACGACCTACGAGCAGTACTTC
cdr3_aa: CSVEFVNRRQGTTYEQYF
d_call: TRBD1
v_call: TRBV29-1
j_call: TRBJ2-7
clone_size: NA

cdr3_nt: TGTGCCAGCAGCCTCCGTCCAGGGGTGAACACTGAAGCTTTCTTT
cdr3_aa: CASSLRPGVNTEAFF
d_call: NA
v_call: TRBV5-6
j_call: TRBJ1-1
clone_size: NA

cdr3_nt: TGTGCCAGCAGCCCGGGACACCGGAATCAGCCCCAGCATTTT
cdr3_aa: CASSPGHRNQPQHF
d_call: NA
v_call: TRBV3-1/TRBV3-2
j_call: TRBJ1-5
clone_size: NA

cdr3_nt: TGTGCCAGCAGCTTAGACCGACAGGCCCCTGCCCCCCTCCACTTT
cdr3_aa: CASSLDRQAPAPLHF
d_call: NA
v_call: TRBV7-2
j_call: TRBJ1-6
clone_size: NA

cdr3_nt: TGTGCCAGCAGCTCGTTTTGGGGGGGACGGGGCACAGATACGCAGTATTTT
cdr3_aa: CASSSFWGGRGTDTQYF
d_call: TRBD2
v_call: TRBV5-6
j_call: TRBJ2-3
clone_size: NA

cdr3_nt: TGTGCCAGCAGCGTATCAGGGGGCGTATCGCGGGACACTGAAGCTTTCTTT
cdr3_aa: CASSVSGGVSRDTEAFF
d_call: TRBD1
v_call: TRBV9
j_call: TRBJ1-1
clone_size: NA

cdr3_nt: TGTGCCAGCAGCGTGGGAGGAAGGGACCTACGGCCCCTCCACTTT
cdr3_aa: CASSVGGRDLRPLHF
d_call: NA
v_call: TRBV9
j_call: TRBJ1-6
clone_size: NA

cdr3_nt: TGTGCCAGCAGCTTTGGGGGAGGCTGGGTTGGGGCTTTCTTT
cdr3_aa: CASSFGGGWVGAFF
d_call: NA
v_call: TRBV5-4
j_call: TRBJ1-1
clone_size: NA

cdr3_nt: TGTGCCAGCAGCCAGAGCAGACGTGGGGCTAGCTCCTATAATTCACCCCTCCACTTT
cdr3_aa: CASSQSRRGASSYNSPLHF
d_call: NA
v_call: TRBV28
j_call: TRBJ1-6
clone_size: NA

cdr3_nt: TGTGCCAGCAGCTTTACTAGCGGGAGGGCCCAAGGCCGGCAAAATGAGCAGTTCTTC
cdr3_aa: CASSFTSGRAQGRQNEQFF
d_call: TRBD2
v_call: TRBV7-8
j_call: TRBJ2-1
clone_size: NA

cdr3_nt: TGTGCCAGCATCAAAGGACAGGGTAATGGCTACACCTTC
cdr3_aa: CASIKGQGNGYTF
d_call: TRBD1
v_call: TRBV12-3/TRBV12-4
j_call: TRBJ1-2
clone_size: NA